This TCR beta chain was recovered during a study of T cell changes during pregnancy in multiple sclerosis. This CDR3 region has 14 residues. Germline-derived CDR1 and CDR2 are SQVTM and ANQGSEA. V was cut by 1 base and J by 4 bases, with 11 bases left in between. Some clones are missing from TCRdb's copy, which holds only in-frame ones; the method was immunoSEQ multiplex PCR. The table records approximately 63,000 clones, over 90% of them present only once. Sample: CD8+ T cells from peripheral blood mononuclear cells, taken in the third trimester of pregnancy. The chain couples TRBV29-1 to TRBJ2-1, with D maybe TRBD1 (5 bases). This TCR derives from a female donor with multiple sclerosis, enrolled in a pregnancy study. The CDR3 is CSVEGTGVYNEQFF. The DNA for the CDR3 is TGCAGCGTTGAAGGAACAGGTGTATACAATGAGCAGTTCTTC.